The 11 T cell receptor beta chains in this list originate from one sample, sequenced in a study of cytomegalovirus exposure and HLA in healthy donors. PCR employed 60 Vbeta and 13 Jbeta primers. Method: immunoSEQ multiplex PCR; TCRdb's copy keeps in-frame clones and lacks some. The table has about 95,000 clones, approximately 77% seen once; the top ten hold about 5%. Material: PBMCs. All receptors come from a woman in her forties in good health and CMV-seronegative.

This clone has more than one count but fewer than ten. The chain has TRBV9 and TRBJ2-7; 11 bases agree with TRBD1. CDR1 is SGDLS and CDR2 is YYNGEE in the germline V gene. The CDR3 spans 15 residues. Trimming removed 1 base from V and 5 bases from J; junction bases left unmatched: 5. This chain's CDR3 is CASSVYGQGADEQYF. In nucleotides, the CDR3 is TGTGCCAGCAGCGTATATGGACAGGGGGCCGACGAGCAGTACTTC.

The CDR3 DNA sequence: TGTGCCAGCAGTTTAGGGGACAGGGGTAATGAAAAACTGTTTTTT. Amino acids: CASSLGDRGNEKLFF. The V gene is TRBV6-5, the J gene TRBJ1-4; the match to TRBD1 covers 10 bases. V lost 4 bases and J lost 4; bases outside the gene matches: 3. This CDR3 has 15 residues. The V gene's germline CDR1 is MNHEY and CDR2 SVGAGI.

Comment on this clone: The CDR3 end shows no conserved phenylalanine or tryptophan, and so a read error is likely. The V and J genes are TRBV6-1 and TRBJ1-3, with D perhaps TRBD1 (5 bases). This CDR3 is 16 amino acids long. Trimming cost V 2 bases and J 0 bases, with 11 bases left between them. CDR1 and CDR2 from the germline V gene are MNHNS and SASEGT. CDR3 sequence: CASSESQGSSGNTIYS. CDR3 nucleotide sequence: TGTGCCAGCAGTGAAAGTCAGGGTAGCTCTGGAAACACCATATATTCT.

The chain is built from TRBV11-2 and TRBJ2-1; 9 nucleotides agree with TRBD1. Germline CDR1 reads SGHAT; CDR2 reads FQNNGV. Unmatched junction bases numbered 8, after V lost 5 bases and J lost 9 bases. The CDR3 is made up of 14 amino acids. The CDR3 DNA reads as TGTGCCAGCAGCCCGACAGGGGGGAAGGGTGAGCAGTTCTTC. This gives the protein CASSPTGGKGEQFF.

The V gene is TRBV7-9, the J gene TRBJ2-7; 11 bases line up with TRBD2. V shed 5 bases, J shed 6 bases, and the junction held 9 bases outside the gene matches. Germline-derived CDR1 and CDR2 are SEHNR and FQNEAQ (reference sequence). The CDR3 contains 15 residues. The CDR3 here is CASSRTSGSPSEQYF. The CDR3 DNA is TGTGCCAGCAGCAGAACTAGCGGGAGCCCATCCGAGCAGTACTTC.

V gene TRBV29-1 combines with J gene TRBJ2-1; possible D gene TRBD2, 6 bases. Per germline, CDR1 SQVTM and CDR2 ANQGSEA. The CDR3 consists of 14 residues. V was trimmed by 4 bases and J by 3 bases, leaving 13 bases between them. The CDR3 DNA reads as TGCAGCGTTGGTGGGCGGGGTATCTACAATGAGCAGTTCTTC. Translation: CSVGGRGIYNEQFF.

This clone was seen a single time. This chain connects TRBV2 to TRBJ2-3, with D possibly matching TRBD2 (5 bases). The CDR3 is 14 amino acids. V lost 6 bases and J lost 0, with 10 bases in between. From germline, CDR1 is SNHLY and CDR2 FYNNEI. The CDR3 DNA sequence: TGTGCCAGCAGGGCGGCGGGCAGCACAGATACGCAGTATTTT. It yields the protein CASRAAGSTDTQYF.

The J gene is TRBJ2-2, the V gene TRBV19, with 10 bases aligning to TRBD1. Looked up from germline, CDR1 is LNHDA and CDR2 is SQIVND (reference sequence). After removal of 10 bases from V and 4 bases from J, the junction contained 9 bases not matched to a gene. The CDR3 has 15 residues. CDR3 sequence reads: CATHWGQGSTGELFF. For the CDR3, the DNA is TGTGCCACCCATTGGGGACAGGGGAGCACCGGGGAGCTGTTTTTT. The variable domain in full, completed from reference TRBV19 and TRBJ2-2, reads DGGITQSPKYLFRKEGQNVTLSCEQNLNHDAMYWYRQDPGQGLRLIYYSQIVNDFQKGDIAEGYSVSREKKESFPLTVTSAQKNPTAFYLCATHWGQGSTGELFFGEGSRLTVL.

Only one count was recorded for this clone. The V gene is TRBV11-2, the J gene TRBJ1-1; D might be TRBD1 (6 bases). CDR1 is SGHAT, CDR2 FQNNGV, per germline. Between the trimmed V and J ends, which lost 1 base and 4 bases, there was a span of 10 bases. CDR3 length: 14 residues. The CDR3 loop reads CASSLGRGFTEAFF. The CDR3 DNA reads TGTGCCAGCAGCTTAGGCAGGGGATTCACTGAAGCTTTCTTT. The full variable domain, with the rest looked up from reference TRBV11-2 and TRBJ1-1, is EAGVAQSPRYKIIEKRQSVAFWCNPISGHATLYWYQQILGQGPKLLIQFQNNGVVDDSQLPKDRFSAERLKGVDSTLKIQPAKLEDSAVYLCASSLGRGFTEAFFGQGTRLTVV.

The chain is built from TRBV6-5 and TRBJ1-6; tentative D call: TRBD1 (6 bases). There are 16 residues in the CDR3. The germline CDR1 and CDR2 sequences are MNHEY and SVGAGI. V lost 2 bases, J lost 6 bases, and 14 bases lay in between. CDR3 in DNA: TGTGCCAGCAGTTACGGAGAACGCAGGGGTAATTCACCCCTCCACTTT. This gives the protein CASSYGERRGNSPLHF.

The chain is built from TRBV5-1 and TRBJ1-1; possible D gene TRBD1, 6 bases. Germline V gene lookup returns CDR1 SGHRS and CDR2 YFSETQ. This CDR3 has 15 residues. Trimming took 3 bases from V and 5 from J, leaving 17 bases between them. CDR3 nucleotides: TGCGCCAGCAGCTCGTTATCCGGACAGAGGACTGAAGCTTTCTTT. It translates to CASSSLSGQRTEAFF.